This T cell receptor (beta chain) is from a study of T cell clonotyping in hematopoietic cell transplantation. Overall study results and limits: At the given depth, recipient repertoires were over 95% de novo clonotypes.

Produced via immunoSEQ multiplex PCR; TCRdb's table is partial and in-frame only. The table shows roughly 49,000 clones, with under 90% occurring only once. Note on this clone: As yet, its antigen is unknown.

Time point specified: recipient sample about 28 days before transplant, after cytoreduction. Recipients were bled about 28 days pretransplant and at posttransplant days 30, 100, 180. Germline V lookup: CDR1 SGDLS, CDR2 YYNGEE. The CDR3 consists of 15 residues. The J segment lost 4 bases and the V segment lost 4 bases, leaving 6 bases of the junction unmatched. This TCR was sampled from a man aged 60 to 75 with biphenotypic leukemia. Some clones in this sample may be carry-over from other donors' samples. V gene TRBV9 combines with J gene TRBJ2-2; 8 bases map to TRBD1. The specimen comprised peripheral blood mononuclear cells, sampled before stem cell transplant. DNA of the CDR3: TGTGCCAGCAGCACCCGGACAGGGCCCACCGGGGAGCTGTTTTTT. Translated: CASSTRTGPTGELFF.